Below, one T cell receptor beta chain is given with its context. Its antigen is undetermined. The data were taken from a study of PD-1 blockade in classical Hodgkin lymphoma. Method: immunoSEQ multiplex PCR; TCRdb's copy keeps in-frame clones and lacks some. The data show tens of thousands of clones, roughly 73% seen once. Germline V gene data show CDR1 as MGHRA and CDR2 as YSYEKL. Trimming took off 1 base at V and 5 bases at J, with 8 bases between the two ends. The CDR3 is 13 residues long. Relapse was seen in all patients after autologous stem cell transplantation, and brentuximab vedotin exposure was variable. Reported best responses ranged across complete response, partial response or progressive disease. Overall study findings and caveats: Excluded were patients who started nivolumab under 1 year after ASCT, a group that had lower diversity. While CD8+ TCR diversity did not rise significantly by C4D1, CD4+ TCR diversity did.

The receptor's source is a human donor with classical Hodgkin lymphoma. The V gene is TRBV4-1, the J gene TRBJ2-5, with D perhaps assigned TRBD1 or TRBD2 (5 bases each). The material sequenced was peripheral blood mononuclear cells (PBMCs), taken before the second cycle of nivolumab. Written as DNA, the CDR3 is TGCGCCAGCAGCCAAGGGGGGTGGGAGACCCAGTACTTC. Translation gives CASSQGGWETQYF.